This T cell receptor beta chain originates from a study of T-cell memory formation after mild COVID-19 (dated by TCRdb to about 2021). About the study as a whole: TCR sequence clusters from the two donors were largely donor specific. In a couple of donors, T-cell clones that expanded and contracted after mild COVID-19 were followed by sequencing TCRalpha and TCRbeta repertoires longitudinally. The cohort was made up of two young adult volunteers, one female and one male, who were previously healthy.

Points the paper makes about the study in general: Contracting CD4+ clones appeared mostly in the CM and EM memory subsets, whereas CD8+ clones were enriched in EMRA. Only two mild cases were covered in the study, and larger cohorts including severe cases with pre-infection samples were considered necessary. Clones that contracted from day 15 to 85 showed balanced CD4/CD8 phenotypes, whereas a second wave of clones that expanded from day 15 to 37 leaned towards CD4+. Some responding clones were found in pre-infection memory, which suggests that pre-existing cross-reactive memory T cells took part in the SARS-CoV-2 response. Whether the second-wave clones peaking on day 37 were SARS-CoV-2 specific was not confirmed.

About this clonotype itself: The antigen it binds to is not known. It has no much larger one-base neighbor in the sample; base qualities were not kept.

Ficoll-Paque density gradient centrifugation was used to isolate PBMCs. TCRdb lists the instrument as Illumina NovaSeq 6000. TCRalpha and TCRbeta cDNA libraries were constructed by 5'RACE with constant-segment primers, with sample barcodes and unique molecular identifiers being introduced. RNA was extracted from every sample with Trizol reagent. Library amplification was performed in two PCR steps, and a second sample barcode and Illumina TruSeq adapters were introduced in the second step. Libraries were sequenced on an Illumina NovaSeq with 2 x 150 bp paired-end reads. On the study's bioinformatics: The reads were demultiplexed and collapsed into UMI-guided consensus sequences using migec v1.2.7. Using mixcr v2.1.11, the UMI consensuses were aligned to TRA and TRB V and J templates and assembled into clonotypes. Clonotypes were classified as expanded or contracted when called significant by both edgeR and NoisET, with noise models trained on biological replicates. edgeR calls used a false discovery rate-adjusted p below 0.01 and a log2 fold-change threshold of 1. PCA with hierarchical clustering of max-normalized trajectories of the 1000 most abundant clonotypes was used as exploratory dynamics analysis. Separately sequenced CD4+ and CD8+ repertoires were used to assign the CD4 or CD8 phenotype of responding clones. The public reads were run again by TCRdb, first through fastp at Q25 and then through MiXCR, and only productive beta chains were kept. Each CDR3 protein gets just one entry, which takes the most common genes and DNA from the rows behind it. The V and J calls shown here were made by TCRdb, not taken from the authors' results. The sample profile shows approximately 250,000 distinct CDR3 sequences; 16% of them were found once. More than 20% of the sample belongs to the ten largest clones.

The sequenced sample was PBMCs or a T cell subset sorted from them (not recorded which). The TCR sequence derives from a man between 18 and 29 years old who had mild COVID-19 (a few samples of this study predate the infection). The sample titles of this study are shuffled in the database, so cell type and time point are left out; the donor was told from shared clones.

This receptor has the CDR3 CASRDRMNTGELFF. The nucleotides are TGTGCCAGCCGAGACAGGATGAACACCGGGGAGCTGTTTTTT. Rearrangement joined TRBV2 to TRBJ2-2, and possibly TRBD1, on 6 matching bases. CDR1 and CDR2 are read off the germline V gene as SNHLY and FYNNEI. V is pared back by 8 bases and J by 1 base, with 11 bases lying between the germline termini. Reading from cysteine to phenylalanine, the CDR3 counts 14 amino acids. The read is trimmed to its CDR3 DNA, 42 bases read in frame from base 1. Here the CDR3 is joined to the reference TRBV2 and TRBJ2-2 genes, and the full variable domain is: EPEVTQTPSHQVTQMGQEVILRCVPISNHLYFYWYRQILGQKVEFLVSFYNNEISEKSEIFDDQFSVERPDGSNFTLKIRSTKLEDSAMYFCASRDRMNTGELFFGEGSRLTVL.